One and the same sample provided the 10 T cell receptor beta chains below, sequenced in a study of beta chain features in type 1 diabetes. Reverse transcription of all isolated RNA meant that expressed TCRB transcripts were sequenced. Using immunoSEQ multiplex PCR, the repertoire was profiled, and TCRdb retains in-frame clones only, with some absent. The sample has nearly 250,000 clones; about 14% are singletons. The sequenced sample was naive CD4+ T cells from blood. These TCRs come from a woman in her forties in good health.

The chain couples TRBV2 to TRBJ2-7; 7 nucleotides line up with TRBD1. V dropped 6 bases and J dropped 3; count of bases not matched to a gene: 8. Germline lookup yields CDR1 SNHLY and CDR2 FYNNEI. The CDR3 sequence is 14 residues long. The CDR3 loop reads CASSPRTGHYEQYF. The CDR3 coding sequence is TGTGCCAGCAGCCCAAGGACAGGACACTACGAGCAGTACTTC.

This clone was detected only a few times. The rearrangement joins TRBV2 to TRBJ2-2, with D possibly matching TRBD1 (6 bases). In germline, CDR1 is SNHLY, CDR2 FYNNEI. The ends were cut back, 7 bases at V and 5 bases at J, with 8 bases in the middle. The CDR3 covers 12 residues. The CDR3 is CASTGETGELFF. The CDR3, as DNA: TGTGCCAGCACAGGGGAAACCGGGGAGCTGTTTTTT.

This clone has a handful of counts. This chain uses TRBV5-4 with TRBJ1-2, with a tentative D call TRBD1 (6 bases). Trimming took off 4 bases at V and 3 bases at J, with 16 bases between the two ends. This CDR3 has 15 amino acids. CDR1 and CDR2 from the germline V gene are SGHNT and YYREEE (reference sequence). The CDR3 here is CASSPRGGRDYGYTF. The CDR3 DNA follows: TGTGCCAGCAGCCCCCGGGGGGGCCGGGACTATGGCTACACCTTC.

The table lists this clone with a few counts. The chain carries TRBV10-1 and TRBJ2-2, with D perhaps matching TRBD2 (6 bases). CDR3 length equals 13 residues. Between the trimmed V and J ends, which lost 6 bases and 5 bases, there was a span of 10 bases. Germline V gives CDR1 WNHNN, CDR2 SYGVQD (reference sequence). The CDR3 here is CASRSGVTGELFF. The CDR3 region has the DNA TGCGCCAGCAGGTCGGGGGTGACCGGGGAGCTGTTTTTT.

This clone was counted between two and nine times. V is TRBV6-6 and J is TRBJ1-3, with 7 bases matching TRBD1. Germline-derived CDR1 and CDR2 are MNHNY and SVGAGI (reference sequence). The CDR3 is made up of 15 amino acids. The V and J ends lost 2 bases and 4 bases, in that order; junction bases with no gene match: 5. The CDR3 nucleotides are TGTGCCAGCAGTTACGAGGGGGCTCGGGGAAACACCATATATTTT. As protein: CASSYEGARGNTIYF.

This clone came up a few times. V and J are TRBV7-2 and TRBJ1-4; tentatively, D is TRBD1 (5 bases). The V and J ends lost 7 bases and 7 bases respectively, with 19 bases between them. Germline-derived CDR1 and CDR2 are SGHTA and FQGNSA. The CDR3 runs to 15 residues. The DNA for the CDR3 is TGTGCCAGCACCTCCCTTCCTGGGGCCCCTGAAAAACTGTTTTTT. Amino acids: CASTSLPGAPEKLFF.

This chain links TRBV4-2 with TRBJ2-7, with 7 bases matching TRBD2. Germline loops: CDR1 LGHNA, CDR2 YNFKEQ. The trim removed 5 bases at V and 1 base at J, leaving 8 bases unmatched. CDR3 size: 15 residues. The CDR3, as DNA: TGTGCCAGCAGCTTGGGACTACCGCCATCCTACGAGCAGTACTTC. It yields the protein CASSLGLPPSYEQYF.

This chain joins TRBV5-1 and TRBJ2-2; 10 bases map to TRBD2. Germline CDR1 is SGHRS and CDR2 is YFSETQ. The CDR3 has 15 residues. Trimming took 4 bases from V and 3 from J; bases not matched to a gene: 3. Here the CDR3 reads CASSGGLADTGELFF. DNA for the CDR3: TGCGCCAGCAGCGGCGGACTAGCGGACACCGGGGAGCTGTTTTTT. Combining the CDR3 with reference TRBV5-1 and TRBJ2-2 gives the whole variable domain KAGVTQTPRYLIKTRGQQVTLSCSPISGHRSVSWYQQTPGQGLQFLFEYFSETQRNKGNFPGRFSGRQFSNSRSEMNVSTLELGDSALYLCASSGGLADTGELFFGEGSRLTVL.

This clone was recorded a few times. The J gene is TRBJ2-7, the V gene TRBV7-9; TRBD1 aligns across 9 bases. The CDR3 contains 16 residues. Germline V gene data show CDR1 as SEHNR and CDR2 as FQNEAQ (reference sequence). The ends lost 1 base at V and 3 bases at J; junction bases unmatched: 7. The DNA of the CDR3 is TGTGCCAGCAGCTTAGGCACACCGGGACAGGGCTACGAGCAGTACTTC. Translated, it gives CASSLGTPGQGYEQYF.

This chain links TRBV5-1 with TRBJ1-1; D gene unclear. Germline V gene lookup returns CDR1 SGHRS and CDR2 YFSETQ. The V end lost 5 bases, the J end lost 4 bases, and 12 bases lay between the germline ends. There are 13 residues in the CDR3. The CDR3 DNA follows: TGCGCCAGCAGGGTTTTTAGTACCACTGAAGCTTTCTTT. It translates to CASRVFSTTEAFF.